The source of this T cell receptor (beta chain) is a study of identical twins. TCRdb redid the calling of the 5' RACE reads with MiXCR, one entry per CDR3 protein. The data hold some 660,000 distinct CDR3 sequences, with over 8.5% observed a single time. This clonotype appeared a single time. A much larger clone lies a single base off, so this may be a read error. Germline CDR1 reads SQVTM; CDR2 reads ANQGSEA. CDR3 length: 12 residues. V was trimmed by 7 bases and J by 4 bases, leaving 13 bases between them. These data also featured in a second study, about yellow fever vaccine responses in identical twins.

The clonotype comes from a woman between 18 and 29 years old in good health. Specimen: PBMCs. The gene calls are TRBV29-1 and TRBJ2-5; no firm D call. For the CDR3, the DNA is TGCAGCGCCAAGGAACAGCCAGAGACCCAGTACTTC. This encodes CSAKEQPETQYF. Drawing the rest from reference TRBV29-1 and TRBJ2-5, the complete variable domain is SAVISQKPSRDICQRGTSLTIQCQVDSQVTMMFWYRQQPGQSLTLIATANQGSEATYESGFVIDKFPISRPNLTFSTLTVSNMSPEDSSIYLCSAKEQPETQYFGPGTRLLVL.